This T cell receptor (beta chain) was sequenced during a study of cytomegalovirus exposure and HLA in healthy donors. Regarding the study as a whole: Cytomegalovirus status was reportedly diagnosed by the classifier with high sensitivity and specificity.

This cohort consisted of healthy bone marrow donors. In the PCR, 60 Vbeta and 13 Jbeta primers were used. Assay: immunoSEQ multiplex PCR; the TCRdb copy retains only in-frame clones and omits some. The sample lists under 150,000 clones, 76% occurring once. The V gene end was trimmed by 2 bases and the J gene end by 5 bases; junction bases not matched to a gene: 3. This CDR3 has 15 amino acids. Per germline, CDR1 KGHSH and CDR2 LQKENI. Concerning this clone itself: Its antigen remains unidentified.

Sequenced input: PBMCs. This clonotype was sampled from a female donor in good health and CMV-seropositive. V and J are TRBV18 and TRBJ1-5; 10 nucleotides match TRBD1. The CDR3 coding sequence is TGTGCCAGCTCACCAGGGACAGGGGCTGATCAGCCCCAGCATTTT. This gives the protein CASSPGTGADQPQHF.